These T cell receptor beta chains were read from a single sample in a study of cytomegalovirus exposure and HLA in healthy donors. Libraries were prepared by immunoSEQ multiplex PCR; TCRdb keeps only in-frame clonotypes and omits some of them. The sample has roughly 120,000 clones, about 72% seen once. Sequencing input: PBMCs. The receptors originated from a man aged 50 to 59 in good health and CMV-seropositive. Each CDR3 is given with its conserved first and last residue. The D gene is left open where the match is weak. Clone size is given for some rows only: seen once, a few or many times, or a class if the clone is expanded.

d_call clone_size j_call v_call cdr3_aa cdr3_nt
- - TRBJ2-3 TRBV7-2 CASSLGRHPGADTQYF TGTGCCAGCAGCTTAGGACGTCACCCGGGGGCAGATACGCAGTATTTT
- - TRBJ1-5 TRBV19 CASSIGAGLPSNQPQHF TGTGCCAGTAGTATTGGGGCAGGGCTCCCTAGCAATCAGCCCCAGCATTTT
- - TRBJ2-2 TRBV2 CATLGGGHAGELFF TGTGCCACCTTGGGAGGGGGGCACGCCGGGGAGCTGTTTTTT
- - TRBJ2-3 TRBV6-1 CASSDPPGGTQYF TGTGCCAGCAGTGACCCCCCCGGCGGTACGCAGTATTTT
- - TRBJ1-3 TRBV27 CASSPGHTTGNTIYF TGTGCCAGCAGTCCGGGACATACGACTGGAAACACCATATATTTT
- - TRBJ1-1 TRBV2 CASNEGSRTEAFF TGTGCCAGCAATGAGGGCTCAAGGACTGAAGCTTTCTTT
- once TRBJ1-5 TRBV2 CASSGQAIGQPQHF TGTGCCAGCAGTGGACAGGCGATAGGTCAGCCCCAGCATTTT
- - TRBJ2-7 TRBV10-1 CASSESGGPYEQYF TGCGCCAGCAGTGAGTCAGGCGGCCCCTACGAGCAGTACTTC
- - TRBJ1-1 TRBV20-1 CSARRQVEAFF TGCAGTGCTAGAAGACAGGTTGAAGCTTTCTTT
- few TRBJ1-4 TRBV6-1 CAITPGNSVGEKLFF TGTGCCATCACCCCGGGGAACTCCGTTGGTGAAAAACTGTTTTTT
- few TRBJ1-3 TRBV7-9 CASGDTSSSGNTIYF TGTGCCAGCGGTGACACGTCGAGCTCTGGAAACACCATATATTTT
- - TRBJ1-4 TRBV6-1 CASRGDYEKLFF TGTGCCAGCAGGGGGGACTATGAAAAACTGTTTTTT
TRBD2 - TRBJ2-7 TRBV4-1 CASSQASGLSYEQYF TGCGCCAGCAGCCAGGCTAGCGGGCTATCCTACGAGCAGTACTTC
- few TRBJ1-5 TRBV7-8 CASSLVGQINQPQHF TGTGCCAGCAGCTTAGTGGGACAAATCAATCAGCCCCAGCATTTT
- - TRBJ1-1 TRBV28 CATGGGPTKYTEAFF TGTGCCACTGGCGGCGGGCCGACCAAGTACACTGAAGCTTTCTTT
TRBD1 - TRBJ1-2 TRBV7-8 CASSPRTGRGPGYTF TGCGCCAGCAGCCCTAGGACAGGGAGGGGGCCTGGCTACACCTTC
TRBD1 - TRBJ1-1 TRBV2 CASGQGASRTEAFF TGTGCCAGCGGACAGGGGGCTAGTAGAACTGAAGCTTTCTTT
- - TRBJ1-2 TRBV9 CASSVAGNSNYGYTF TGTGCCAGCAGCGTAGCGGGTAACTCTAACTATGGCTACACCTTC
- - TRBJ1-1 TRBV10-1 CASSPGLSTEAFF TGCGCCAGCAGTCCTGGACTCTCTACTGAAGCTTTCTTT